This TCR beta chain derives from a study of T cells in Graves' hyperthyroidism and ophthalmopathy. Overall study results and limits: With a median lead of 6.5 months before onset, the model predicted ophthalmopathy.

V gave up 3 bases and J gave up 1 base; unmatched junction bases: 6. CDR1 is LNHDA and CDR2 is SQIVND in the germline V gene (reference sequence). The length of the CDR3 is 16 residues. RNA transcripts served as the template for amplifying TCR beta CDR3 regions. TCR CDR3 underwent first-round RT-PCR with the HTBI primer set. Via MiXCR, TCRdb re-called the multiplex PCR reads, giving one row per CDR3 protein. This sample carries roughly 740,000 distinct CDR3 sequences, around 17% of them seen once, and the ten largest clones take around 8.1%. To note about this clonotype: Its antigen is currently unknown.

Stable Graves' hyperthyroidism denoted no ophthalmopathy progression over 18 months. Hyperthyroidism patients were newly diagnosed, had disease duration under 2 months, and were aged 18 to 65 years. Patients showing uncontrolled infection, other autoimmune disease, pregnancy or lactation were ineligible. The sample was blood. The chain uses TRBV19 and TRBJ2-1; 7 nucleotides align to TRBD1. The sequence came from a man younger than 30 with Graves' hyperthyroidism. The CDR3 protein is CASSIFGDRSYNEQFF. CDR3 nucleotides: TGTGCCAGTAGTATTTTCGGGGACAGATCCTACAATGAGCAGTTCTTC.